This TCR beta chain was retrieved from a study of blood T cells in healthy people across ages. Study-level points and caveats: Across the age range, TCR beta diversity per million T cells fell in a roughly linear way. It was not known whether donors were CMV positive (a possible confounder of expanded clonotype changes).

Concerning this clonotype itself: Its antigen is unknown.

At least 7 million PBMCs were isolated per sample. Germline values: CDR1 MNHEY, CDR2 SVGAGI. This CDR3 is 14 amino acids long. The V and J ends lost 7 bases and 2 bases respectively, with 9 bases between them. A second PCR, run for roughly 7 to 11 cycles, used a sample-barcoded 5' primer plus a J-beta primer mix. Each cDNA molecule was tagged by a template-switch adaptor with 12 random nucleotides. One entry per CDR3 protein, called by TCRdb with MiXCR from the 5' RACE reads. This repertoire shows over a million distinct CDR3 sequences, almost 25% found once; its top ten account for less than 0.75%. These records were also assigned to another study, of T cells of mothers and their children.

This TCR was sampled from a girl aged 2 to 9 in good health. The sequenced sample consisted of blood. The chain carries TRBV6-5 and TRBJ2-6; D is possibly TRBD1 or TRBD2 (5 bases each). CDR3 protein: CASTRGPGANVLTF. The CDR3 DNA is TGTGCCAGCACACGGGGCCCTGGGGCCAACGTCCTGACTTTC.